A selection of T cell receptor beta chains follows, all from one sample in a study of T cell responses to AZD1222 COVID-19 vaccine. The assay was immunoSEQ multiplex PCR, and TCRdb's table has in-frame clones only and misses some. The sample lists about 120,000 clones; 80% to 95% were seen once. Here the sequenced sample was peripheral blood, taken 28 days after the second AZD1222 dose. All receptors derive from an adult who received the AZD1222 COVID-19 vaccine. The CDR3 runs from the conserved cysteine through the conserved F or W. The order of the fields is CDR3 protein, clone size, CDR3 length, V gene, J gene. Size is omitted from some rows. Given values are once, few, many or a class for expanded clones.

CSASGALLDTQYF	.	13	TRBV20-1	TRBJ2-3
CATSGGSGTQYF	.	12	TRBV24-1	TRBJ2-5
CASSSTGVAEAFF	.	13	TRBV7-3	TRBJ1-1
CASSFSYEQYF	.	11	TRBV7-9	TRBJ2-7
CASSLMLAGGQETQYF	.	16	TRBV5-1	TRBJ2-5
CASSPMPGAGHEQFF	.	15	TRBV5-1	TRBJ2-1
CASSLAGTGEETQYF	.	15	TRBV7-2	TRBJ2-5
CASSPGARGLLYNEQFF	.	17	TRBV5-4	TRBJ2-1
CASSIALSRGTYEQYF	.	16	TRBV19	TRBJ2-7
CASRYFYNSPLHF	.	13	TRBV2	TRBJ1-6
CASSKDRYNEQFF	.	13	TRBV6-4	TRBJ2-1
CASSRGTDSGNTIYF	.	15	TRBV6-5	TRBJ1-3
CASSLGGAGTTEAFF	once	15	TRBV5-6	TRBJ1-1
CASSYSLAGGDTQYF	once	15	TRBV6-5	TRBJ2-3
CASSQRSGEGEKLFF	.	15	TRBV7-9	TRBJ1-4
CASSLRETEAFF	.	12	TRBV7-2	TRBJ1-1